Listed below are T cell receptor beta chains from one sample, sequenced in a study of CD8+ T cells in alopecia areata. Profiled with immunoSEQ multiplex PCR; TCRdb holds only in-frame clones, not every one. The table lists about 180,000 clones, about 63% of them singletons, with roughly 14% in the top ten. The source was CD4+ T cells sorted from blood, collected at week 0. The receptors derive from a human donor with alopecia areata. The CDR3 runs from the conserved cysteine through the conserved F or W. The D gene is left open where the match is weak. The listing skips clone size in some rows; elsewhere it reads once, few, many or a size class.

NA NA TRBJ2-5 TRBV6-5 TGTGCCAGCAGTAAATCTTCAAAAGAAGAGACCCAGTACTTC CASSKSSKEETQYF
NA TRBD1 TRBJ1-2 TRBV28 TGTGCCAGCAGCCCACAGGGGTACTCTGGCTACACCTTC CASSPQGYSGYTF
NA TRBD2 TRBJ2-3 TRBV5-1 TGCGCCAGCAGCACCCCGGGAGGTGTTATTTACACAGATACGCAGTATTTT CASSTPGGVIYTDTQYF
NA NA TRBJ2-5 TRBV5-1 TGCGCCAGCAGCTTGGCCGGAGAGACCCAGTACTTC CASSLAGETQYF
NA NA TRBJ1-2 TRBV30 TGTGCCTGGAGTGTATTCAGAAGTACTCGTGTCTATGGCTACACCTTC CAWSVFRSTRVYGYTF
NA NA TRBJ2-7 TRBV11-2 TGTGCCAGCAGCTTAGCGTCAGGCGGCAGGGCCTACGAGCAGTACTTC CASSLASGGRAYEQYF
NA TRBD1 TRBJ1-1 TRBV27 TGTGCCAGCGCTACCAGGGGGCTTGGGAACACTGAAGCTTTCTTT CASATRGLGNTEAFF
few NA TRBJ2-5 TRBV7-9 TGTGCCAGCAGCTTAGCCTGGACAGCCCAAGAGACCCAGTACTTC CASSLAWTAQETQYF
NA NA TRBJ1-1 TRBV21-1 TGTGCCAGCAGCGCCCGAGGAGTTAGTCAGAACACTGAAGCTTTCTTT CASSARGVSQNTEAFF
few NA TRBJ2-2 TRBV6-5 TGTGCCAGCAGTGGACAGAACACCGGGGAGCTGTTTTTT CASSGQNTGELFF
few TRBD1 TRBJ2-7 TRBV11-2 TGTGCCAGCAGCTTCGACAGGGGAGTCCACGAGCAGTACTTC CASSFDRGVHEQYF
few NA TRBJ1-6 TRBV18 TGTGCCAGCTCACCACCGGAGGGATCCAGTTCACCCCTCCACTTT CASSPPEGSSSPLHF
NA TRBD1 TRBJ1-4 TRBV29-1 TGCAGCGTTGAGGGTCAGACAGGGATCGGTAATGAAAAACTGTTTTTT CSVEGQTGIGNEKLFF
NA NA TRBJ1-1 TRBV29-1 TGCAGCGTTCACACTGACGGGTCTGAAGCTTTCTTT CSVHTDGSEAFF
NA NA TRBJ1-1 TRBV27 TGTGCCAGCAGTTTTGAGGGTATTAACACTGAAGCTTTCTTT CASSFEGINTEAFF
NA NA TRBJ1-2 TRBV30 TGTGCCTGGAGTGAGGGACTGTATGGCTACACCTTC CAWSEGLYGYTF
NA NA TRBJ2-1 TRBV5-8 TGTGCCAGCAGTCGGGACTTGCTCGCCTACAATGAGCAGTTCTTC CASSRDLLAYNEQFF
NA NA TRBJ2-5 TRBV29-1 TGCAGCGTTGATCGGGGGGCAAGGGGAGAGACCCAGTACTTC CSVDRGARGETQYF
few TRBD1 TRBJ1-4 TRBV29-1 TGCAGCGTTGAAGAGCGGACAGGGGGCAGGGAAAAACTGTTTTTT CSVEERTGGREKLFF
NA TRBD1 TRBJ1-4 TRBV25-1 TGTGCCAGCAGTGATATTGGGACAGGGTTTCGCAATGAAAAACTGTTTTTT CASSDIGTGFRNEKLFF
NA TRBD1 TRBJ1-5 TRBV27 TGTGCCAGCAGCCGGGACAGAAGCAATCAGCCCCAGCATTTT CASSRDRSNQPQHF
few TRBD2 TRBJ2-7 TRBV29-1 TGCAGCGTCAGCGGGGTCCTCTCCTACGAGCAGTACTTC CSVSGVLSYEQYF
few TRBD2 TRBJ2-1 TRBV30 TGTGCCTGCCAAGTAGCGGGGGGGCTAGTTCACAATGAGCAGTTCTTC CACQVAGGLVHNEQFF
NA TRBD1 TRBJ2-7 TRBV29-1 TGCAGCGTGGCGACAGGGGGCGGTTTCTACGAGCAGTACTTC CSVATGGGFYEQYF
NA NA TRBJ1-6 TRBV5-1 TGCGCCAGCAGCTTCCAGGGAAGCTCCTATAATTCACCCCTCCACTTT CASSFQGSSYNSPLHF
few NA TRBJ1-1 TRBV6-6 TGTGCCAGCAGTTACTTAACAGGGCGGTACACTGAAGCTTTCTTT CASSYLTGRYTEAFF
NA NA TRBJ1-2 TRBV18 TGTGCCAGCTCACCAAGTATTTGGGGAGGAGACTATGGCTACACCTTC CASSPSIWGGDYGYTF
NA NA TRBJ2-2 TRBV30 TGTGCCTGGAGCAGGGAGTTGGGTAACACCGGGGAGCTGTTTTTT CAWSRELGNTGELFF
NA NA TRBJ1-2 TRBV10-3 TGTGCCATCAGCTCCCAGGACTATGGCTACACCTTC CAISSQDYGYTF
NA NA TRBJ1-6 TRBV29-1 TGCAGCGTCCAACAGGGTAGGACTAATTCACCCCTCCACTTT CSVQQGRTNSPLHF
NA TRBD1 TRBJ1-2 TRBV6-1 TGTGCCAGCAGGTCGGACAGGCCCCATGGCTACACCTTC CASRSDRPHGYTF
NA NA TRBJ2-1 TRBV30 TGTGCCTGGAGTGTAGCCAGGGGAAAGGCCTACAATGAGCAGTTCTTC CAWSVARGKAYNEQFF
NA TRBD1 TRBJ2-7 TRBV6-5 TGTGCCAGCAGCCGGGACAGGGTGGGCGAGCAGTACTTC CASSRDRVGEQYF
few TRBD2 TRBJ2-3 TRBV19 TGTGCCAGTAGTCTTAATCTAGCGGGGGGCAAAACGCAGTATTTT CASSLNLAGGKTQYF
NA NA TRBJ2-4 TRBV29-1 TGCAGCGTTAGAAGAGCCAAAAACATTCAGTACTTC CSVRRAKNIQYF
NA NA TRBJ1-2 TRBV30 TGTGCCTGGATCTACAAGGGGTCTCTCTATGGCTACACCTTC CAWIYKGSLYGYTF
NA NA TRBJ2-3 TRBV4-2 TGTGCCAGCAGCCCTCGGGACAACACAGATACGCAGTATTTT CASSPRDNTDTQYF
NA TRBD1 TRBJ2-7 TRBV29-1 TGCAGCGTTGACGGGACAGGGGGCTACGAGCAGTACTTC CSVDGTGGYEQYF
NA NA TRBJ1-6 TRBV4-2 TGTGCCAGCAGCCAAGATACGAGTTCACCCCTCCACTTT CASSQDTSSPLHF
NA NA TRBJ2-3 TRBV27 TGTGCCAGCAGTTTCTGGGGCAGCACAGATACGCAGTATTTT CASSFWGSTDTQYF
once NA TRBJ2-7 TRBV6-5 TGTGCCAGCAGTTACACCGCCGGGACTGAAAGCTACGAGCAGTACTTC CASSYTAGTESYEQYF
NA TRBD2 TRBJ2-3 TRBV5-4 TGTGCCAGCAGTTTCCCCGGACTAGCGGGGTATACGCAGTATTTT CASSFPGLAGYTQYF
NA NA TRBJ1-4 TRBV2 TGTGCCAGCCGGACGAGGGGCGGTGAAAAACTGTTTTTT CASRTRGGEKLFF
NA NA TRBJ1-2 TRBV20-1 TGCAGTGCTAGGGGGGGTTATGGCTACACCTTC CSARGGYGYTF
NA NA TRBJ1-2 TRBV30 TGTGCCTGGTCTTTTGGCAGGGTGGATGGCTACACCTTC CAWSFGRVDGYTF